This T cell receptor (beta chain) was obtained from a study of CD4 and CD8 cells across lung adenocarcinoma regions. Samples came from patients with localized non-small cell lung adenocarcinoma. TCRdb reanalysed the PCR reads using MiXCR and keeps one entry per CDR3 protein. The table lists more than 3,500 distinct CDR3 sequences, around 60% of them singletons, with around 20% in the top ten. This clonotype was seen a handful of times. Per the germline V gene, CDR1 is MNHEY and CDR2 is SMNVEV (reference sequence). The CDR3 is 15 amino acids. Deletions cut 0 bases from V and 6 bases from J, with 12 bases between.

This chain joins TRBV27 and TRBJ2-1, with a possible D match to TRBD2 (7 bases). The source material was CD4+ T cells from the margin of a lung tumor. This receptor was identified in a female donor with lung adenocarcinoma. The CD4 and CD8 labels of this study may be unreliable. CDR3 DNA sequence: TGTGCCAGCAGTTTATCAAGGGGGGGAACCAATGAGCAGTTCTTC. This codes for CASSLSRGGTNEQFF.